Listed below are T cell receptor beta chains from one sample, sequenced in a study of T cell responses to AZD1222 COVID-19 vaccine. Generated by immunoSEQ multiplex PCR, the TCRdb table keeps only in-frame clones and is missing some. The sample comprises 150,000 to 200,000 clones, about 90% of which are singletons, and about 3% rests with the top ten. This sample comprised peripheral blood, obtained on day 0 of MenACWY control vaccination. These receptors all stem from an adult in good health. The CDR3 runs from the conserved cysteine through the conserved F or W. Each record gives: clone size, J gene, V gene, D gene, CDR3 DNA, CDR3 protein. D genes are given only for firm matches. Clone size, where shown, is once, few, many, or a class for clones that have expanded.

- | TRBJ1-5 | TRBV4-2 | - | TGTGCCAGCAGCCAAGAATTAGGGGATAATCAGCCCCAGCATTTT | CASSQELGDNQPQHF
- | TRBJ2-7 | TRBV9 | - | TGTGCCAGCAGCAGCGACCCTTCCCCCTACGAGCAGTACTTC | CASSSDPSPYEQYF
once | TRBJ2-1 | TRBV5-4 | - | TGTGCCAGCAGCCCCAACAGGGCGGGGGACAATGAGCAGTTCTTC | CASSPNRAGDNEQFF
- | TRBJ2-6 | TRBV19 | - | TGTGCCAGTAGTTTCCCTGGGGCCAACGTCCTGACTTTC | CASSFPGANVLTF
- | TRBJ1-2 | TRBV4-3 | - | TGCGCCAGCAGCCAAGACGCAGGGGACTATGGCTACACCTTC | CASSQDAGDYGYTF
- | TRBJ2-7 | TRBV4-1 | TRBD1 | TGCGCCAGCAGCCAAGGGACAGGGCAGTTCTACGAGCAGTACTTC | CASSQGTGQFYEQYF
- | TRBJ1-2 | TRBV6-5 | - | TGTGCCAGCAGCCTATCTGAGGGCTACACCTTC | CASSLSEGYTF
- | TRBJ2-2 | TRBV29-1 | - | TGCAGCGTTACTGGACAGGGAGGGGCCGGGGAGCTGTTTTTT | CSVTGQGGAGELFF
few | TRBJ1-1 | TRBV7-8 | TRBD1 | TGTGCCAGCAGCTTCTTACAGGGGATGAACACTGAAGCTTTCTTT | CASSFLQGMNTEAFF
- | TRBJ1-6 | TRBV25-1 | TRBD1 | TGTGCCAGCAGTGGTCGACAGGGTTTCTCACCCCTCCACTTT | CASSGRQGFSPLHF
- | TRBJ1-4 | TRBV6-5 | - | TGTGCCAGCAGCCCCCTCGGGGGCGAAAAACTGTTTTTT | CASSPLGGEKLFF
- | TRBJ1-5 | TRBV2 | - | TGTGCCAGCAGTGAAAGGGGTCGGGGTGTTCAGCCCCAGCATTTT | CASSERGRGVQPQHF
- | TRBJ2-5 | TRBV24-1 | TRBD2 | TGTGCCACCAGTGAGGCTAGCGGGGGGCGGTCCCCAGAGACCCAGTACTTC | CATSEASGGRSPETQYF
- | TRBJ2-5 | TRBV29-1 | - | TGCAGCGTTGACAAGGGGAGCGAGACCCAGTACTTC | CSVDKGSETQYF
- | TRBJ2-7 | TRBV4-2 | TRBD1 | TGTGCCAGCAGCCAAGTCGCGACAGGGGCCTACGAGCAGTACTTC | CASSQVATGAYEQYF
- | TRBJ2-3 | TRBV11-1 | - | TGTGCCAGCAGCTCACCCCAGAGGGGCACAGATACGCAGTATTTT | CASSSPQRGTDTQYF
- | TRBJ1-4 | TRBV29-1 | - | TGCAGCGTTGTAATCCAAGAAAAACTGTTTTTT | CSVVIQEKLFF
- | TRBJ1-5 | TRBV28 | TRBD1 | TGTGCCAGCAGTTCGGGACAGGGGGACCAGCCCCAGCATTTT | CASSSGQGDQPQHF
- | TRBJ2-2 | TRBV18 | - | TGTGCCAGCTCACCAGGCGGGTTCAACACCGGGGAGCTGTTTTTT | CASSPGGFNTGELFF
once | TRBJ1-1 | TRBV27 | TRBD1 | TGTGCCAGCAGTTCAAAGGGCACAGGGGAGAACACTGAAGCTTTCTTT | CASSSKGTGENTEAFF
- | TRBJ2-7 | TRBV27 | TRBD2 | TGTGCCAGCCGGACTAGCGGGACCTACGAGCAGTACTTC | CASRTSGTYEQYF
- | TRBJ1-1 | TRBV28 | TRBD1 | TGTGCCAGCACCCCTTGGGGGACAGGGATCACTGAAGCTTTCTTT | CASTPWGTGITEAFF
- | TRBJ1-2 | TRBV13 | - | TGTGCCAGCAGCCCGAGTCCCGGGACGGATAACTATGGCTACACCTTC | CASSPSPGTDNYGYTF
few | TRBJ1-3 | TRBV30 | TRBD1 | TGTGCCTGGAGTGTACGAAGGACAGGGGCATTCGGAAACACCATATATTTT | CAWSVRRTGAFGNTIYF
- | TRBJ2-1 | TRBV2 | TRBD1 | TGTGCCAGCAGTGGGGAGGACAGGGCCAATGAGCAGTTCTTC | CASSGEDRANEQFF
few | TRBJ2-7 | TRBV28 | - | TGTGCCAGCAGTTTAAGCCAGGGGGGTTACGAGCAGTACTTC | CASSLSQGGYEQYF
- | TRBJ2-1 | TRBV7-8 | TRBD2 | TGTGCCAGCAGCCCCGGGGGGGGAGGCTCCTACAATGAGCAGTTCTTC | CASSPGGGGSYNEQFF
- | TRBJ2-7 | TRBV3-1/TRBV3-2 | TRBD2 | TGTGCCAGCAGCCTTGGGGGGGGATCCCTACGAGAGCAGTACTTC | CASSLGGGSLREQYF
few | TRBJ1-1 | TRBV7-9 | - | TGTGCCAGCAGCTATACAGATGAAGCTTTCTTT | CASSYTDEAFF
- | TRBJ1-2 | TRBV6-5 | - | TGTGCCAGCTTGTCTCCTTCGAACTATGGCTACACCTTC | CASLSPSNYGYTF
- | TRBJ2-5 | TRBV7-3 | TRBD1 | TGTGCCAGCAGCTTAATGCAGGGGGTACAAGAGACCCAGTACTTC | CASSLMQGVQETQYF
- | TRBJ1-1 | TRBV28 | - | TGTGCCAGCAGTTTGGTTGGGAACACTGAAGCTTTCTTT | CASSLVGNTEAFF
- | TRBJ1-6 | TRBV2 | - | TGTGCCAGCAGCGGGGACTATAATTCACCCCTCCACTTT | CASSGDYNSPLHF
- | TRBJ1-6 | TRBV28 | TRBD1 | TGTGCCAGCAGACCGGACAGGGGGCGCGAATCACCCCTCCACTTT | CASRPDRGRESPLHF
- | TRBJ2-1 | TRBV19 | - | TGTGCCAGTACTACTGGGGGACCCGGTTGGTATTTCTTC | CASTTGGPGWYFF
- | TRBJ1-1 | TRBV16 | - | TGTGCCAGCAGCCAAGGCCGTCTGAACACTGAAGCTTTCTTT | CASSQGRLNTEAFF
few | TRBJ1-5 | TRBV4-1 | - | TGCGCCAGCAGCCAAGGGCAGGGAGGAAATCAGCCCCAGCATTTT | CASSQGQGGNQPQHF
- | TRBJ2-6 | TRBV30 | - | TGTGCCTGGAGCTCCCCGGGATCTGGGGCCAACGTCCTGACTTTC | CAWSSPGSGANVLTF
once | TRBJ1-1 | TRBV30 | - | TGTGCCTGGGCCACCGTTTCTGAAGCTTTCTTT | CAWATVSEAFF
- | TRBJ1-1 | TRBV27 | - | TGTGCCAGCAGTACGGGCCGAGGGGACACTGAAGCTTTCTTT | CASSTGRGDTEAFF
- | TRBJ2-6 | TRBV10-3 | - | TGTGCCATCAGTGAGCTTGGGGTAACCGGGGCCAACGTCCTGACTTTC | CAISELGVTGANVLTF
- | TRBJ2-2 | TRBV24-1 | TRBD1 | TGTGCCACCAGTGACGTGGACAGGGGTACGAACACCGGGGAGCTGTTTTTT | CATSDVDRGTNTGELFF
- | TRBJ1-1 | TRBV6-5 | - | TGTGCCAGCACCTCGACAGGAATCAACACTGAAGCTTTCTTT | CASTSTGINTEAFF
- | TRBJ1-2 | TRBV3-1/TRBV3-2 | - | TGTGCCAGCAGCCAAGCGAACAGGGAGTACTATGGCTACACCTTC | CASSQANREYYGYTF
- | TRBJ2-7 | TRBV3-1/TRBV3-2 | TRBD2 | TGTGCCAGCAGCCAACGACTAGCGGGGGAGAACTACGAGCAGTACTTC | CASSQRLAGENYEQYF
- | TRBJ2-7 | TRBV6-5 | TRBD2 | TGTGCCAGCAGCGCCTTAGGGGAGGGGTACGAGCAGTACTTC | CASSALGEGYEQYF
- | TRBJ2-2 | TRBV4-3 | - | TGCGCCAGCAGCCAAGAACGGGGGCCCGGGGAGCTGTTTTTT | CASSQERGPGELFF
- | TRBJ1-6 | TRBV27 | - | TGTGCCAGCAGTTTCAGGAGATCCTATAATTCACCCCTCCACTTT | CASSFRRSYNSPLHF
- | TRBJ1-2 | TRBV10-3 | TRBD1 | TGTGCCATCAGTGGGGACAGGAACTATGGCTACACCTTC | CAISGDRNYGYTF
- | TRBJ2-5 | TRBV4-2 | - | TGTGCCAGCAGCCAAGGCTGGGGCCAAGAGACCCAGTACTTC | CASSQGWGQETQYF